A selection of T cell receptor beta chains follows, all from one sample in a study of beta chain features in type 1 diabetes. Repertoires were generated with immunoSEQ multiplex PCR, while TCRdb's copy carries only in-frame clones and drops some. Counted here are approximately 260,000 clones, around 20% occurring once; the ten biggest clones make up around 0.029%. Sequencing was done on a sample of naive CD4+ T cells from blood. These TCRs come from a woman aged 35 to 49 with type 1 diabetes. Each CDR3 is given with its conserved first and last residue. Fields, in order: clone size, J gene, V gene, D gene, CDR3 DNA, CDR3 protein. The D gene is left open where the match is weak. The size entry is marked missing in some rows and otherwise reads once, few, many or a size class.

size: few; J: TRBJ1-4; V: TRBV7-2; D: NA; DNA: TGTGCCAGCACCGCGAGAGGACAGCAGGAAAAACTGTTTTTT; CDR3: CASTARGQQEKLFF
size: NA; J: TRBJ2-7; V: TRBV2; D: TRBD1; DNA: TGTGCCAGCAATCCGGGACAGGGCTCCTACGAGCAGTACTTC; CDR3: CASNPGQGSYEQYF
size: NA; J: TRBJ2-3; V: TRBV28; D: NA; DNA: TGTGCCAGCAGTTTTGGACTGGTGGATACGCAGTATTTT; CDR3: CASSFGLVDTQYF
size: NA; J: TRBJ2-1; V: TRBV7-3; D: NA; DNA: TGTGCCAGCAGCTTAGGGCGGGACGGATACAATGAGCAGTTCTTC; CDR3: CASSLGRDGYNEQFF
size: few; J: TRBJ2-7; V: TRBV7-9; D: NA; DNA: TGTGCCAGCAGCTGGGACATCACGACTTCCTACGAGCAGTACTTC; CDR3: CASSWDITTSYEQYF
size: NA; J: TRBJ2-7; V: TRBV6-5; D: TRBD1; DNA: TGTGCCAGCAGTTACTCGTACAGACAGGGGGCGTACGAGCAGTACTTC; CDR3: CASSYSYRQGAYEQYF
size: NA; J: TRBJ2-1; V: TRBV7-3; D: TRBD1; DNA: TGTGCCAGCAGCCTGGACAGGGCGAGGCATGAGCAGTTCTTC; CDR3: CASSLDRARHEQFF
size: NA; J: TRBJ2-1; V: TRBV29-1; D: TRBD2; DNA: TGCAGCGTTCGAACTAGCGGGGGCCCACCCCCGTACAATGAGCAGTTCTTC; CDR3: CSVRTSGGPPPYNEQFF
size: NA; J: TRBJ1-6; V: TRBV15; D: NA; DNA: TGTGCCACCAGCAGGGGGGCGGGTACTAATTCACCCCTCCACTTT; CDR3: CATSRGAGTNSPLHF
size: few; J: TRBJ2-6; V: TRBV7-9; D: TRBD2; DNA: TGTGCCAGCAGCTTAGATGGGACTACGTCTGGGGCCAACGTCCTGACTTTC; CDR3: CASSLDGTTSGANVLTF
size: few; J: TRBJ1-2; V: TRBV30; D: TRBD1; DNA: TGTGCCTGGAGTCCCGACAGGGGAGGTGGCTACACCTTC; CDR3: CAWSPDRGGGYTF
size: NA; J: TRBJ1-6; V: TRBV4-3; D: TRBD1; DNA: TGCGCCAGCAGCCAAGGTGGGGACAGGGTATCTAATTCACCCCTCCACTTT; CDR3: CASSQGGDRVSNSPLHF
size: NA; J: TRBJ2-2; V: TRBV21-1; D: NA; DNA: TGTGCCAGCACCCTCCAAGACAGCAACACCGGGGAGCTGTTTTTT; CDR3: CASTLQDSNTGELFF
size: few; J: TRBJ1-2; V: TRBV7-2; D: NA; DNA: TGTGCCAGCAGCTTTACGGGGTTGGGGGGCTATGGCTACACCTTC; CDR3: CASSFTGLGGYGYTF
size: NA; J: TRBJ1-1; V: TRBV28; D: NA; DNA: TGTGCCAGCAGTTTACCTAGGTGGGACACTGAAGCTTTCTTT; CDR3: CASSLPRWDTEAFF
size: NA; J: TRBJ2-3; V: TRBV29-1; D: NA; DNA: TGCAGCGTTGGCACGAGCGGGAGCACAGATACGCAGTATTTT; CDR3: CSVGTSGSTDTQYF
size: NA; J: TRBJ2-7; V: TRBV15; D: NA; DNA: TGTGCCACCAGCAGAGACTTGAGGGAAGGCTACGAGCAGTACTTC; CDR3: CATSRDLREGYEQYF
size: few; J: TRBJ2-7; V: TRBV11-3; D: NA; DNA: TGTGCCAGCAGCTTAGGCGGGCAGCAGTACTTC; CDR3: CASSLGGQQYF
size: NA; J: TRBJ2-4; V: TRBV7-2; D: TRBD2; DNA: TGTGCCAGCAGCGTCCTGAGCGGGAGTGAAAACATTCAGTACTTC; CDR3: CASSVLSGSENIQYF
size: few; J: TRBJ2-2; V: TRBV6-1; D: NA; DNA: TGTGCCAGCAGACTCGACAGCACCGGGGAGCTGTTTTTT; CDR3: CASRLDSTGELFF
size: few; J: TRBJ1-2; V: TRBV29-1; D: NA; DNA: TGCAGCGTTGGACAGGACGGCTACACCTTC; CDR3: CSVGQDGYTF
size: NA; J: TRBJ1-3; V: TRBV2; D: TRBD1; DNA: TGTGCCAGCAGTGGAGGGGGCGAAAACACCATATATTTT; CDR3: CASSGGGENTIYF
size: NA; J: TRBJ2-5; V: TRBV28; D: NA; DNA: TGTGCCAGCAGTTTATTCGGTCGGGGAAGCAAAGAGACCCAGTACTTC; CDR3: CASSLFGRGSKETQYF
size: NA; J: TRBJ2-3; V: TRBV5-4; D: TRBD2; DNA: TGTGCCAGCAGCTTTACTAGCGGGAGCGCTAGCACAGATACGCAGTATTTT; CDR3: CASSFTSGSASTDTQYF
size: NA; J: TRBJ2-1; V: TRBV2; D: TRBD2; DNA: TGTGCCAGCAGGGGTCTAGCGGATTACAATGAGCAGTTCTTC; CDR3: CASRGLADYNEQFF
size: NA; J: TRBJ1-1; V: TRBV5-4; D: NA; DNA: TGTGCCAGCAGCTTGGGACACAATAAGAACACTGAAGCTTTCTTT; CDR3: CASSLGHNKNTEAFF
size: few; J: TRBJ2-7; V: TRBV5-1; D: NA; DNA: TGCGCCAGCAGCTTGATAGCGGCAACCTACGAGCAGTACTTC; CDR3: CASSLIAATYEQYF
size: NA; J: TRBJ2-1; V: TRBV29-1; D: NA; DNA: TGCAGCGCGGAAGGAGGGGTAGACAATGAGCAGTTCTTC; CDR3: CSAEGGVDNEQFF
size: NA; J: TRBJ1-2; V: TRBV5-1; D: NA; DNA: TGCGCCAGCAGCCCTCGGGAGGGAAACTATGGCTACACCTTC; CDR3: CASSPREGNYGYTF